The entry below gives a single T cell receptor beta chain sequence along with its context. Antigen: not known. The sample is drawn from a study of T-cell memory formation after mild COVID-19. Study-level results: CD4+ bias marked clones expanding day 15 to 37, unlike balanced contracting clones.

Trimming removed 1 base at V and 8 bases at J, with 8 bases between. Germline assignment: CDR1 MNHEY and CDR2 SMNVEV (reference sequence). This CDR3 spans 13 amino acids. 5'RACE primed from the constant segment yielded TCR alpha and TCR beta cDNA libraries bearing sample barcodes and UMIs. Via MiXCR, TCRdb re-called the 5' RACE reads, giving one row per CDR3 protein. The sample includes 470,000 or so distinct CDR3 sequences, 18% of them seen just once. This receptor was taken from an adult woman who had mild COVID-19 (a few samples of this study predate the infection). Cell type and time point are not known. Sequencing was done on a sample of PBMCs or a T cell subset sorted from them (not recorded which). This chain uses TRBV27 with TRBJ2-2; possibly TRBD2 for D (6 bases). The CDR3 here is CASSLWGVGELFF. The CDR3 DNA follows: TGTGCCAGCAGTTTATGGGGGGTAGGGGAGCTGTTTTTT.